The 25 T cell receptor beta chains below all came from one sample that was sequenced in a study of T-cell memory formation after mild COVID-19. In TCRdb, the 5' RACE reads were re-called with MiXCR into one record per CDR3 protein. The data hold about 190,000 distinct CDR3 sequences, with more than 25% observed a single time. The sample consisted of PBMCs or a T cell subset sorted from them (not recorded which). All receptors come from an adult woman who had mild COVID-19 (a few samples of this study predate the infection). Cell type and time point are not known.

The rearrangement uses TRBV4-1 and TRBJ1-2; weak D call: TRBD1 (6 bases). Deletions cut 2 bases from V and 2 bases from J, with 15 bases between. Germline lookup yields CDR1 MGHRA and CDR2 YSYEKL. The CDR3 has 16 amino acids. The CDR3 is CASSQPTGTGNYGYTF. The CDR3 DNA reads as TGCGCCAGCAGCCAACCGACAGGAACGGGAAACTATGGCTACACCTTC.

This chain uses TRBV2 with TRBJ2-1; 11 bases map to TRBD2. The germline gives CDR1 SNHLY, CDR2 FYNNEI. J lost 8 bases, V lost 6 bases, and 9 bases had no gene match. The CDR3 loop spans 15 amino acids. The CDR3 DNA reads as TGTGCCAGCAGGAAAACTAGCGGGAGAAGCTATGAGCAGTTCTTC. Residues: CASRKTSGRSYEQFF.

This chain connects TRBV29-1 to TRBJ1-2, with 10 positions matching TRBD1. J lost 5 bases, V lost 3 bases, and 12 bases had no gene match. From germline, CDR1 is SQVTM and CDR2 ANQGSEA. The CDR3 is 16 residues long. CDR3 protein: CSVETGGTSSSYGYTF. The DNA for the CDR3 is TGCAGCGTTGAGACAGGGGGCACTTCCTCCTCTTATGGCTACACCTTC. Complete variable domain (other parts from reference TRBV29-1 and TRBJ1-2): SAVISQKPSRDICQRGTSLTIQCQVDSQVTMMFWYRQQPGQSLTLIATANQGSEATYESGFVIDKFPISRPNLTFSTLTVSNMSPEDSSIYLCSVETGGTSSSYGYTFGSGTRLTVV.

The chain carries TRBV5-1 and TRBJ2-3; D not resolved. V was pared by 1 base and J by 2 bases, with 5 bases between. The CDR3 runs 13 residues. Germline V gene data show CDR1 as SGHRS and CDR2 as YFSETQ. The CDR3 loop reads CASSLTFTDTQYF. In DNA, the CDR3 is TGCGCCAGCAGCTTGACCTTCACAGATACGCAGTATTTT.

V usage is TRBV4-1 and J usage is TRBJ2-5; D unresolved. The CDR3 totals 13 residues. Germline V CDR1 and CDR2: MGHRA, YSYEKL. Trimming left V 0 bases short and J 5 bases short, with 7 bases between. In nucleotides, the CDR3 is TGCGCCAGCAGCCAAGATCATACGGAGACCCAGTACTTC. As protein: CASSQDHTETQYF.

This clonotype has only a few counts. In DNA, the CDR3 is TGCAGTGCTAGAGGGACAGGGACTGGAAACACCATATATTTT. It encodes CSARGTGTGNTIYF. The genes are TRBV20-1 and TRBJ1-3; 8 bases match TRBD1. The length of the CDR3 is 14 residues. Germline V lookup: CDR1 DFQATT, CDR2 SNEGSKA (reference sequence). Trimming cost V 1 base and J 2 bases; bases outside gene matches: 1.

This chain uses TRBV5-5 with TRBJ1-3, with D perhaps matching TRBD1 (5 bases). This CDR3 region has 14 residues. The V end lost 5 bases, the J end lost 2 bases, and 11 bases lay between the germline ends. The germline V gene has CDR1 SGHKS and CDR2 YYEKEE (reference sequence). CDR3 in amino acids: CASRREGTGNTIYF. CDR3 nucleotide sequence: TGTGCCAGCAGACGCGAGGGGACTGGAAACACCATATATTTT.

This clonotype was found a few times. This chain joins TRBV5-6 and TRBJ1-2; TRBD1 might be the D (6 bases). Trimming removed 0 bases from V and 6 bases from J, with 12 bases in between. This CDR3 is 14 amino acids long. Looked up from germline, CDR1 is SGHDT and CDR2 is YYEEEE. The CDR3 loop reads CASSLATGRDGYTF. CDR3 sequence (DNA): TGTGCCAGCAGCTTGGCCACAGGGAGGGATGGCTACACCTTC.

CDR3 protein: CASSLSGSGGTDTQYF. The CDR3 DNA sequence: TGTGCCAGCAGCTTAAGCGGTAGCGGGGGCACAGATACGCAGTATTTT. This sequence joins TRBV7-8 and TRBJ2-3; TRBD2 agrees at 8 bases. V lost 2 bases and J lost 1; bases outside the gene matches: 5. Germline CDR1 reads SGHVS; CDR2 reads FQNEAQ. The CDR3 extends over 16 amino acids.

This clonotype was observed a few times. The chain links TRBV12-3 or TRBV12-4 to TRBJ2-1; 12 positions match TRBD1. The V gene end was trimmed by 2 bases and the J gene end by 9 bases; junction bases not matched to a gene: 11. CDR3 length: 17 amino acids. The CDR3 protein is CASSLIRWGQGAREQFF. The CDR3 DNA sequence: TGTGCCAGCAGTTTAATCCGGTGGGGACAGGGGGCCCGTGAGCAGTTCTTC.

This chain uses TRBV6-2 or TRBV6-3 with TRBJ2-7, with 8 bases that match TRBD2. This CDR3 is built from 15 residues. Germline V CDR1 and CDR2: MNHEY, SVGEGT. V gave up 11 bases and J gave up 2 bases; unmatched junction bases: 14. Here the CDR3 DNA reads TGTGCCTCAGCATCGCCTGCGGGGGGTGCCTACGAGCAGTACTTC. Protein: CASASPAGGAYEQYF.

The CDR3 loop reads CASSPGTSGGNQETQYF. DNA of the CDR3: TGTGCCAGCAGCCCTGGGACTAGCGGGGGCAATCAAGAGACCCAGTACTTC. The chain has TRBV4-2 and TRBJ2-5, with 14 bases identical to TRBD2. V gave up 4 bases and J gave up 2 bases; unmatched junction bases: 6. The V gene's germline CDR1 is LGHNA and CDR2 YNFKEQ. This CDR3 comprises 17 residues.

The V and J genes are TRBV6-1 and TRBJ2-2, with D hard to call. V lost 4 bases to trimming and J lost 1 base, with 10 bases between them. Germline CDR1 reads MNHNS; CDR2 reads SASEGT. This CDR3 is 15 amino acids long. The CDR3 region has the DNA TGTGCCAGCAGTGCTACTTATGGGAACACCGGGGAGCTGTTTTTT. Its translation: CASSATYGNTGELFF.

The chain is built from TRBV12-3 or TRBV12-4 and TRBJ2-1; 7 nucleotides match TRBD1. This CDR3 contains 16 residues. V lost 3 bases and J lost 4; bases outside the gene matches: 9. CDR3 DNA sequence: TGTGCCAGCAGTTTTCTCTCCGGGGACAGATACAATGAGCAGTTCTTC. Its translation: CASSFLSGDRYNEQFF.

The table lists this clonotype with a few counts. The J gene is TRBJ2-3, the V gene TRBV29-1; the D is unclear. The V gene's germline CDR1 is SQVTM and CDR2 ANQGSEA. Trimming left V 4 bases short and J 5 bases short, with 16 bases between. This CDR3 has 14 amino acids. The CDR3 spells CSVVSGRAGDTQYF. CDR3 bases: TGCAGCGTTGTTTCCGGACGGGCCGGAGATACGCAGTATTTT.

The table lists this clonotype with many counts. This chain uses TRBV11-3 with TRBJ2-1; D remains ambiguous. With 0 bases removed from V and 0 bases from J, the gap between germline ends came to 6 bases. The CDR3 totals 15 residues. Germline lookup yields CDR1 SGHNT and CDR2 YENEEA. The CDR3 DNA reads TGTGCCAGCAGCTTAGAGTCCGCCTCCTACAATGAGCAGTTCTTC. This codes for CASSLESASYNEQFF. The full variable domain, with the rest looked up from reference TRBV11-3 and TRBJ2-1, is EAGVVQSPRYKIIEKKQPVAFWCNPISGHNTLYWYLQNLGQGPELLIRYENEEAVDDSQLPKDRFSAERLKGVDSTLKIQPAELGDSAVYLCASSLESASYNEQFFGPGTRLTVL.

This clonotype appeared a few times. The rearrangement links TRBV7-9 to TRBJ2-1; no firm D call. From germline, CDR1 is SEHNR and CDR2 FQNEAQ (reference sequence). V was cut by 1 base and J by 5 bases, with 3 bases left in between. CDR3 length: 12 residues. DNA of the CDR3: TGTGCCAGCAGCTTAGATCACAATGAGCAGTTCTTC. Translated: CASSLDHNEQFF.

V is TRBV5-1 and J is TRBJ1-2, with D tentatively TRBD1 (5 bases). CDR1 is SGHRS, CDR2 YFSETQ, per germline. Trimming stripped 3 bases from V and 8 bases from J, with 20 bases between. This CDR3 has 15 residues. This chain's CDR3 is CASSSTAGTLGGYTF. Here the CDR3 DNA reads TGCGCCAGCAGCTCGACCGCCGGGACGTTGGGCGGCTACACCTTC. The full variable domain, its missing parts supplied by reference TRBV5-1 and TRBJ1-2, is KAGVTQTPRYLIKTRGQQVTLSCSPISGHRSVSWYQQTPGQGLQFLFEYFSETQRNKGNFPGRFSGRQFSNSRSEMNVSTLELGDSALYLCASSSTAGTLGGYTFGSGTRLTVV.

This clonotype turned up a few times. The chain joins TRBV21-1 to TRBJ2-5. TRBV21-1 is tagged as a pseudogene. This CDR3 has 13 amino acids. This CDR3 reads CASSKGLGETQYF. As DNA, the CDR3 is TGTGCCAGCAGCAAAGGTTTGGGGGAGACCCAGTACTTC.

V gene TRBV12-3 or TRBV12-4 combines with J gene TRBJ1-3; TRBD1 might be the D (5 bases). The CDR3 spans 16 residues. Between the trimmed V and J ends, which lost 3 bases and 2 bases, there was a span of 14 bases. The CDR3 sequence is CASSLSGTGAGNTIYF. For the CDR3, the DNA is TGTGCCAGCAGTTTGAGCGGGACCGGGGCTGGAAACACCATATATTTT.

This clonotype was picked up a small number of times. The J gene is TRBJ1-1, the V gene TRBV7-2; D is unclear. V lost 2 bases, J lost 5 bases, and 6 bases lay in between. Germline values: CDR1 SGHTA, CDR2 FQGNSA. The CDR3 is 12 residues long. CDR3 coding DNA: TGTGCCAGCAGCTTACCTTTGACTGAAGCTTTCTTT. Translating it yields CASSLPLTEAFF.

This clonotype was seen more than once but under ten times. This chain uses TRBV20-1 with TRBJ2-5, with 9 nucleotides matching TRBD2. The CDR3 length is 12 residues. Germline CDR1 is DFQATT and CDR2 is SNEGSKA (reference sequence). V lost 5 bases and J lost 2; bases outside the gene matches: 0. The CDR3 coding sequence is TGCAGTGCTCTAGCGGGACAAGAGACCCAGTACTTC. Its translation is CSALAGQETQYF.

Only a few counts were recorded for this clonotype. This chain uses TRBV5-1 with TRBJ2-7; 10 positions agree with TRBD2. CDR3 length equals 15 residues. Trimming removed 4 bases from V and 5 bases from J; junction bases left unmatched: 9. The germline V gene encodes CDR1 SGHRS and CDR2 YFSETQ. DNA for the CDR3: TGCGCCAGCAGCCCGAGCGGGGGGGCCTACAACGAGCAGTACTTC. Protein sequence: CASSPSGGAYNEQYF.

This clonotype was observed a few times. The CDR3 here is CASSFELAGAFVYF. CDR3 DNA: TGTGCCAGCAGCTTCGAACTAGCGGGGGCCTTTGTGTACTTC. The rearrangement joins TRBV7-9 to TRBJ2-5; 11 bases align to TRBD2. This CDR3 comprises 14 residues. Germline loops: CDR1 SEHNR, CDR2 FQNEAQ (reference sequence). The junction had 10 bases not matched to a gene; V was cut back by 3 bases and J by 13 bases.

The rearrangement links TRBV12-3 or TRBV12-4 to TRBJ2-5; a possible D gene is TRBD2 (6 bases). The CDR3 consists of 12 residues. The V gene lost 5 bases and the J gene lost 5 bases, with 9 bases spanning the gap. The CDR3 DNA sequence: TGTGCCAGCAGTCGACTAGGGGAGACCCAGTACTTC. It codes for CASSRLGETQYF.